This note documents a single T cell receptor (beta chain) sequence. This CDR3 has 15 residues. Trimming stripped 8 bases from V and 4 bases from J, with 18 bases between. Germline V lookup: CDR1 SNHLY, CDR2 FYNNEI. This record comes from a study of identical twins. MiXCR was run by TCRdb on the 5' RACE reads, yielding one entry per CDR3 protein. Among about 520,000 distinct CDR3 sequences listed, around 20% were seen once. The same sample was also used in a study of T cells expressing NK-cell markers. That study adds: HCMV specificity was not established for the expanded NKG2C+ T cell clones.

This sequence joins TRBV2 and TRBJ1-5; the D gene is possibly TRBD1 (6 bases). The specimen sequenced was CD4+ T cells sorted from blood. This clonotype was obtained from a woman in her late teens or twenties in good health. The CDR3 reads CASGPLQGRNQPQHF. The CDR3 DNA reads TGTGCCAGCGGACCATTACAGGGACGAAATCAGCCCCAGCATTTT.